Below, 23 T cell receptor beta chains from the same sample are listed, as sequenced in a study of T cells in Graves' hyperthyroidism and ophthalmopathy. RNA transcripts gave rise to amplified TCR beta CDR3 regions. The HTBI primer set was used in a first-round RT-PCR of the TCR CDR3. TCRdb reprocessed the multiplex PCR reads via MiXCR and lists one record per CDR3 protein. The sample lists more than 500,000 distinct CDR3 sequences; roughly 14% were seen once. The sequenced sample was blood. The source of these receptors is a woman aged 40-49 years with Graves' ophthalmopathy.

This clonotype was seen a handful of times. V and J are TRBV2 and TRBJ1-2, with unresolved D. Between the trimmed V and J ends, which lost 6 bases and 7 bases, there was a span of 9 bases. The CDR3 loop spans 11 amino acids. Germline V CDR1 and CDR2: SNHLY, FYNNEI. For the CDR3, the DNA is TGTGCCAGCAGCCCCTACAGTGGCTACACCTTC. It is translated as CASSPYSGYTF.

The CDR3 loop reads CASRSYRTGERGNTIYF. The CDR3 DNA reads as TGTGCCAGCAGGTCTTATAGGACAGGGGAAAGGGGAAACACCATATATTTT. The chain carries TRBV6-1 and TRBJ1-3; 9 nucleotides match TRBD1. J lost 4 bases, V lost 6 bases, and 13 bases had no gene match. CDR1 is MNHNS and CDR2 is SASEGT in the germline V gene. The CDR3 contains 17 residues.

Many counts were recorded for this clonotype. The V gene is TRBV5-1, the J gene TRBJ2-2; maybe TRBD2 (5 bases). V dropped 0 bases and J dropped 5 bases, with 11 bases sitting between them. Germline values: CDR1 SGHRS, CDR2 YFSETQ. This CDR3 is 15 amino acids long. This CDR3 reads CASSLDHRGTGELFF. Written as DNA, the CDR3 is TGCGCCAGCAGCTTGGATCACAGAGGGACCGGGGAGCTGTTTTTT.

This clonotype was detected a few times. A read error may account for a junction end that differs from germline. The chain recombines TRBV5-8 with TRBJ2-7, with D possibly TRBD1 on 5 matching bases. In germline, CDR1 is SGHTS, CDR2 YDEGEE. The CDR3 extends over 14 amino acids. The CDR3, as DNA: TGTGCCAGCAGCTTGGAGCAGGGCACCTACGAGCAGCACTTC. This translates into CASSLEQGTYEQHF. Full variable domain (outside the CDR3, taken from reference TRBV5-8 and TRBJ2-7): EAGVTQSPTHLIKTRGQQATLRCSPISGHTSVYWYQQALGLGLQFLLWYDEGEERNRGNFPPRFSGRQFPNYSSELNVNALELEDSALYLCASSLEQGTYEQHFGPGTRLTVT.

Comments on this clonotype: Since a much larger clone is just one base distant, this may be a read error. The rearrangement uses TRBV2 and TRBJ2-7; D not resolved. Germline CDR1 is SNHLY and CDR2 is FYNNEI. The CDR3 has 12 amino acids. Trimming shortened V by 1 base and J by 3 bases, and 4 bases separated the two germline ends. The DNA of the CDR3 is TGTGCCAGCAGTGAAGGGATCTACGAGCAGTACTTC. Translating gives CASSEGIYEQYF.

This clonotype was detected ten times or more. The chain recombines TRBV29-1 with TRBJ1-2; D unresolved. V shed 4 bases and J shed 5 bases, with 8 bases lying between them. Looked up from germline, CDR1 is SQVTM and CDR2 is ANQGSEA. There are 11 residues in the CDR3. The CDR3 bases are TGCAGCGTTGCCGGAGGGTATGGCTACACCTTC. Translated, it gives CSVAGGYGYTF.

The chain links TRBV30 to TRBJ1-2; D remains ambiguous. Trimming took off 0 bases at V and 8 bases at J, with 13 bases between the two ends. The germline CDR1 and CDR2 sequences are GTSNPN and SVGIG (reference sequence). The CDR3 is 13 amino acids. CDR3 in amino acids: CAWSVESPGGYTF. In nucleotides, the CDR3 is TGTGCCTGGAGTGTAGAGTCCCCGGGAGGCTACACCTTC.

This clonotype was counted between two and nine times. The chain has TRBV7-9 and TRBJ2-5; D is undetermined. Germline V gene lookup returns CDR1 SEHNR and CDR2 FQNEAQ (reference sequence). The CDR3 is 14 amino acids. Trimming shortened V by 2 bases and J by 5 bases, and 12 bases separated the two germline ends. This chain's CDR3 is CASSLLSVDETQYF. The DNA for the CDR3 is TGTGCCAGCAGCTTACTTTCGGTGGACGAGACCCAGTACTTC.

The V gene is TRBV12-3 or TRBV12-4, the J gene TRBJ2-7; D is uncertain. There are 14 residues in the CDR3. V gave up 7 bases and J gave up 2 bases, with 15 bases separating them. In nucleotides, the CDR3 is TGTGCCAGCACACCCCGCCCGAATACCTACGAGCAGTACTTC. The encoded protein is CASTPRPNTYEQYF.

There are many counts of this clonotype. This chain connects TRBV6-1 to TRBJ2-7, with D possibly matching TRBD2 (6 bases). CDR3 length: 14 amino acids. Germline CDR1 and CDR2: MNHNS and SASEGT. Trimming shortened V by 0 bases and J by 6 bases, and 12 bases separated the two germline ends. The CDR3 here is CASSEALALTEQYF. The CDR3 nucleotides are TGTGCCAGCAGTGAAGCCCTAGCGTTGACCGAGCAGTACTTC.

At least ten counts were recorded for this clonotype. The genes are TRBV10-3 and TRBJ1-5; the D is unclear. The V gene's germline CDR1 is ENHRY and CDR2 SYGVKD. The CDR3 is 13 residues long. Trimming pared 5 bases from V and 4 bases from J, leaving 9 bases between. The CDR3 nucleotides read TGTGCCATCAGTCCACAGATAAATCAGCCCCAGCATTTT. Residues: CAISPQINQPQHF.

This clonotype was seen ten or more times. The chain joins TRBV15 to TRBJ2-5; 9 bases fit TRBD1. The CDR3 consists of 15 residues. V shed 1 base, J shed 2 bases, and the junction held 2 bases outside the gene matches. Germline V gene data show CDR1 as LNHNV and CDR2 as YYDKDF (reference sequence). The CDR3 DNA reads TGTGCCACCAGCAGAGGGGACAGGGTACAAGAGACCCAGTACTTC. It encodes CATSRGDRVQETQYF. The full variable domain, its missing parts supplied by reference TRBV15 and TRBJ2-5, is DAMVIQNPRYQVTQFGKPVTLSCSQTLNHNVMYWYQQKSSQAPKLLFHYYDKDFNNEADTPDNFQSRRPNTSFCFLDIRSPGLGDTAMYLCATSRGDRVQETQYFGPGTRLLVL.

This clonotype was recorded many times. CDR3 DNA sequence: TGTGCCAGCAGCGAAGGGACGGTGAACACTGAAGCTTTCTTT. Amino acids: CASSEGTVNTEAFF. This chain joins TRBV12-3 or TRBV12-4 and TRBJ1-1, with D possibly being TRBD1 (5 bases). The CDR3 extends over 14 amino acids. V was pared by 6 bases and J by 0 bases, with 11 bases between.

The rearrangement links TRBV10-2 to TRBJ2-2; D call uncertain. Trimming pared 2 bases from V and 1 base from J, leaving 5 bases between. Germline V CDR1 and CDR2: WSHSY, SAAADI. The CDR3 extends over 14 amino acids. The CDR3 loop is CASSEPGNTGELFF. The CDR3 coding sequence is TGCGCCAGCAGTGAGCCTGGGAACACCGGGGAGCTGTTTTTT.

The chain is built from TRBV30 and TRBJ1-1; D gene unclear. Germline V gene data show CDR1 as GTSNPN and CDR2 as SVGIG (reference sequence). Trimming took off 4 bases at V and 1 base at J, with 10 bases between the two ends. The CDR3 covers 13 residues. The CDR3 here is CAWNRLQNTEAFF. The CDR3 DNA sequence: TGTGCCTGGAATAGACTCCAGAACACTGAAGCTTTCTTT.

Only one count was recorded for this clonotype. A much larger clone differs from this one at a single base, so this may be a read error. The chain carries TRBV6-1 and TRBJ1-2; D not resolved. The CDR3 is made up of 12 amino acids. CDR1 is MNHNS, CDR2 SASEGT, per germline. CDR3 nucleotides: TGTGCCGGCAGCTTTGACGTACATGGCTACACCTTC. Amino acids: CAGSFDVHGYTF.

Comment on this clonotype: It may be a read error: a sequence one base away is much more abundant. This rearrangement joins TRBV7-2 to TRBJ1-3, with D hard to call. Germline CDR1 and CDR2: SGHTA and FQGNSA. The CDR3 has 15 residues. Deletions cut 6 bases from V and 0 bases from J, with 12 bases between. CDR3: CASRIDVNSGNTIYF. The CDR3 nucleotides are TGTGCCAGCAGGATTGACGTGAACTCTGGAAACACCATATATTTT.

This clonotype was seen repeatedly, ten times or more. The chain is built from TRBV24-1 and TRBJ1-5; D perhaps matches TRBD1 (5 bases). CDR1 is KGHDR, CDR2 SFDVKD, per germline. Trimming shortened V by 5 bases and J by 4 bases, and 14 bases separated the two germline ends. This CDR3 contains 15 residues. The CDR3, as DNA: TGTGCCACCAGTGGGAGGGGCGCAGGGAATCAGCCCCAGCATTTT. Translating gives CATSGRGAGNQPQHF.

At least ten counts were recorded for this clonotype. The genes are TRBV10-3 and TRBJ2-7, with D perhaps TRBD1 (6 bases). V gave up 2 bases and J gave up 6 bases, with 17 bases separating them. This CDR3 contains 15 residues. Germline-derived CDR1 and CDR2 are ENHRY and SYGVKD. Written as DNA, the CDR3 is TGTGCCATCAGTGAGGCGTATCAGGGGACGGGCGAGCAGTACTTC. It is translated as CAISEAYQGTGEQYF.

This chain joins TRBV11-2 and TRBJ2-7; D uncertain. The CDR3 has 12 residues. Germline loops: CDR1 SGHAT, CDR2 FQNNGV. Trimming removed 3 bases from V and 6 bases from J, with 9 bases in between. The CDR3 sequence is CASSFGLLEQYF. DNA for the CDR3: TGTGCCAGCAGCTTCGGTCTCCTCGAGCAGTACTTC.

This clonotype was seen many times. The rearrangement links TRBV28 to TRBJ1-2; D remains ambiguous. Looked up from germline, CDR1 is MDHEN and CDR2 is SYDVKM. The V gene lost 3 bases and the J gene lost 7 bases, with 9 bases spanning the gap. The CDR3 totals 12 residues. The CDR3 DNA follows: TGTGCCAGCAGTTTTTTGGGTCTTGGCTACACCTTC. It is translated as CASSFLGLGYTF.

The V gene is TRBV4-2, the J gene TRBJ2-5, with 7 positions matching TRBD2. The CDR3 has 15 amino acids. V trimming: 5 bases; J trimming: 5 bases; junction bases outside the gene matches: 11. In germline, CDR1 is LGHNA, CDR2 YNFKEQ. CDR3 coding DNA: TGTGCCAGCAGCATCGAAGCGGGGAGGCGGGAGACCCAGTACTTC. This codes for CASSIEAGRRETQYF.

This clonotype was detected many times. The genes are TRBV6-1 and TRBJ1-5; TRBD1 is a possible D gene (5 bases). CDR1 and CDR2 (germline): MNHNS, SASEGT. The length of the CDR3 is 14 residues. The V gene lost 1 base and the J gene lost 3 bases, with 7 bases spanning the gap. CDR3 nucleotide sequence: TGTGCCAGCAGTGAAGTCAGGGCCAATCAGCCCCAGCATTTT. Translated: CASSEVRANQPQHF.